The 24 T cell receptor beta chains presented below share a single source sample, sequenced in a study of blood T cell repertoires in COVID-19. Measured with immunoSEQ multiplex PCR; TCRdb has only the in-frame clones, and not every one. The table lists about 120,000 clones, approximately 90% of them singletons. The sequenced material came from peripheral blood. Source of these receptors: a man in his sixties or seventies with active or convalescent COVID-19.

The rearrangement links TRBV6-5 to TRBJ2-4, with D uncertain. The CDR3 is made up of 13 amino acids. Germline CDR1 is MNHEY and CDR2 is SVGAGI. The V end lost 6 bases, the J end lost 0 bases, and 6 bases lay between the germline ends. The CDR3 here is CASSYLAKNIQYF. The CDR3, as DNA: TGTGCCAGCAGCTATCTAGCCAAAAACATTCAGTACTTC.

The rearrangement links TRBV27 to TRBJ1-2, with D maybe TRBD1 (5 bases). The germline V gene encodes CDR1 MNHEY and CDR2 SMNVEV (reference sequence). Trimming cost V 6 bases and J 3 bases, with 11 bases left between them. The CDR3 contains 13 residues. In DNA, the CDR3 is TGTGCCAGCAGCCAACGACAGCACTATGGCTACACCTTC. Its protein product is CASSQRQHYGYTF.

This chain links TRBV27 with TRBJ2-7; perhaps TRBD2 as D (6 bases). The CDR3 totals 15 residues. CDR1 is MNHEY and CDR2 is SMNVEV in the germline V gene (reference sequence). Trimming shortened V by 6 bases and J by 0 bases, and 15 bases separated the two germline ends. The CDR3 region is CASRSGSPSSYEQYF. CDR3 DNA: TGTGCCAGCAGATCCGGGAGCCCGAGCTCCTACGAGCAGTACTTC.

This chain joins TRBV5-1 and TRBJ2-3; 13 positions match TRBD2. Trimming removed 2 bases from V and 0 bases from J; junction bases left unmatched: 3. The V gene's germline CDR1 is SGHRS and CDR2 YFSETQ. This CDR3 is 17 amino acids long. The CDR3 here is CASSLGTSGTSTDTQYF. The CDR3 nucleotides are TGCGCCAGCAGCTTAGGGACTAGCGGGACTAGCACAGATACGCAGTATTTT.

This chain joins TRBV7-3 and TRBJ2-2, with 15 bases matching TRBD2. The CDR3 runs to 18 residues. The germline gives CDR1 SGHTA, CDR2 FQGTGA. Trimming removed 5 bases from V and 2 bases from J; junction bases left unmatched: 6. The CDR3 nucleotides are TGTGCCAGCAGCGTAGGACTAGCGGGAGGGCTTAACACCGGGGAGCTGTTTTTT. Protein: CASSVGLAGGLNTGELFF.

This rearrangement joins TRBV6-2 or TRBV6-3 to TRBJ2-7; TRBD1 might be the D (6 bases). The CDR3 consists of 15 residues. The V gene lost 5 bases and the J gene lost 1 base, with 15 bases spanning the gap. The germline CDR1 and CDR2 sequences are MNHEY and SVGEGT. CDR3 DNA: TGTGCCAGCAGTGCCGCACAGGGATATTCCTACGAGCAGTACTTC. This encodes CASSAAQGYSYEQYF.

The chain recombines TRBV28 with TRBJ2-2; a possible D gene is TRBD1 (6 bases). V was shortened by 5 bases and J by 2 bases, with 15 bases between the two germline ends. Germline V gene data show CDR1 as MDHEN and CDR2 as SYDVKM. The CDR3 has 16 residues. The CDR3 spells CASSTVGRGNTGELFF. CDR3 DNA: TGTGCCAGCAGTACCGTGGGCAGGGGAAACACCGGGGAGCTGTTTTTT. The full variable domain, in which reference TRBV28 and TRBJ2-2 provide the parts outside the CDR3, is DVKVTQSSRYLVKRTGEKVFLECVQDMDHENMFWYRQDPGLGLRLIYFSYDVKMKEKGDIPEGYSVSREKKERFSLILESASTNQTSMYLCASSTVGRGNTGELFFGEGSRLTVL.

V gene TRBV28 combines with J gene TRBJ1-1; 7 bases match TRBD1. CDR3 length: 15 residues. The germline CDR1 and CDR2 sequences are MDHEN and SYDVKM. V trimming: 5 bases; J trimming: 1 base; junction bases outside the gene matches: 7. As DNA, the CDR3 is TGTGCCAGCAGTCCTCGGGGACAGACGAACACTGAAGCTTTCTTT. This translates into CASSPRGQTNTEAFF.

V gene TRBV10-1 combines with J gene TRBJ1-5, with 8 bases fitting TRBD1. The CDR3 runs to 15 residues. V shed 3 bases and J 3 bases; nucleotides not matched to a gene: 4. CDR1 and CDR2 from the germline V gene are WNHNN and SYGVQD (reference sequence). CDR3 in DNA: TGCGCCAGCAGTGACGGGACAGGAATCAATCAGCCCCAGCATTTT. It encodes CASSDGTGINQPQHF.

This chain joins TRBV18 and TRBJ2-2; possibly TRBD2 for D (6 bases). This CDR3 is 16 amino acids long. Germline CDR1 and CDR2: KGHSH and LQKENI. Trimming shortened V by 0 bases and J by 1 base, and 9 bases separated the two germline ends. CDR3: CASSPPGGRNTGELFF. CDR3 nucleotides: TGTGCCAGCTCACCACCCGGGGGAAGGAACACCGGGGAGCTGTTTTTT.

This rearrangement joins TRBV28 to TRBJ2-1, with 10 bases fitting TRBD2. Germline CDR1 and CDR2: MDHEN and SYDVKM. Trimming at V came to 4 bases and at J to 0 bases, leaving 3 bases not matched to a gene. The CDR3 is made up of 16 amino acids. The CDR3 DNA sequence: TGTGCCAGCAGTTCCCCTAGCGGGAGCTCCTACAATGAGCAGTTCTTC. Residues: CASSSPSGSSYNEQFF. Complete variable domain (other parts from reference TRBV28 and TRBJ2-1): DVKVTQSSRYLVKRTGEKVFLECVQDMDHENMFWYRQDPGLGLRLIYFSYDVKMKEKGDIPEGYSVSREKKERFSLILESASTNQTSMYLCASSSPSGSSYNEQFFGPGTRLTVL.

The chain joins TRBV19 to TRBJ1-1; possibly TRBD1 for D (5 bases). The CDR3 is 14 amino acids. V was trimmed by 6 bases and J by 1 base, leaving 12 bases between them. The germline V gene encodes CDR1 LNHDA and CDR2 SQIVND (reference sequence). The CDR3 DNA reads TGTGCCAGTAGATGGAGGGACGGGAACACTGAAGCTTTCTTT. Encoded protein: CASRWRDGNTEAFF.

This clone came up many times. CDR3 protein: CATSRPREGVELATQYF. CDR3 sequence (DNA): TGTGCCACCAGCAGACCCAGGGAAGGCGTTGAACTTGCTACGCAGTATTTT. The rearrangement links TRBV15 to TRBJ2-3; a possible D gene is TRBD1 (5 bases). CDR3 length: 17 amino acids. Germline assignment: CDR1 LNHNV and CDR2 YYDKDF (reference sequence). V lost 2 bases and J 8 bases, leaving 23 bases between the germline ends.

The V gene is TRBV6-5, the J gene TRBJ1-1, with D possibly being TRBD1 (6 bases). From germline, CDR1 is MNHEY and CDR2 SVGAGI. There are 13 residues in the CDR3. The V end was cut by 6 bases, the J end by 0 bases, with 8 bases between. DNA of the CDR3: TGTGCCAGCAGGCAGGGGTTGAACACTGAAGCTTTCTTT. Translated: CASRQGLNTEAFF.

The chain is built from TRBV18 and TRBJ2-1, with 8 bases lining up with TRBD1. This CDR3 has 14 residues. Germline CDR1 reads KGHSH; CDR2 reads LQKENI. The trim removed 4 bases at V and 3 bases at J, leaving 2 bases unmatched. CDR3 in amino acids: CASSLGQGYNEQFF. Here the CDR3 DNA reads TGTGCCAGCTCACTCGGACAGGGCTACAATGAGCAGTTCTTC. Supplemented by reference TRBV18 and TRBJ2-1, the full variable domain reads NAGVMQNPRHLVRRRGQEARLRCSPMKGHSHVYWYRQLPEEGLKFMVYLQKENIIDESGMPKERFSAEFPKEGPSILRIQQVVRGDSAAYFCASSLGQGYNEQFFGPGTRLTVL.

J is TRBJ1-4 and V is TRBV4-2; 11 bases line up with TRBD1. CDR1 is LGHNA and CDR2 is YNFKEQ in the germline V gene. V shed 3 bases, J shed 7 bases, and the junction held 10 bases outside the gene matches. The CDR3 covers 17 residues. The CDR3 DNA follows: TGTGCCAGCAGCCAGGATTACGGGACAGGGGGTGGTGAAAAACTGTTTTTT. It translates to CASSQDYGTGGGEKLFF.

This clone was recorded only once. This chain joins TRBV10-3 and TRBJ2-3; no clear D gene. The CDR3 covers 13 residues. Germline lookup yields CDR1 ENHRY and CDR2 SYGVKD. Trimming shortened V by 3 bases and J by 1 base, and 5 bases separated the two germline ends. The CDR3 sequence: CAISEARTDTQYF. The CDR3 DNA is TGTGCCATCAGTGAAGCCCGCACAGATACGCAGTATTTT.

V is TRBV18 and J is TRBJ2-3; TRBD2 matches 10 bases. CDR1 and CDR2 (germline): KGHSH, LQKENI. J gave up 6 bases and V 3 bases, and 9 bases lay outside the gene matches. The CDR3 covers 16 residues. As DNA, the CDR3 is TGTGCCAGCTCACCCCTAGCGGGAGCGACTCCGGATACGCAGTATTTT. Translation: CASSPLAGATPDTQYF.

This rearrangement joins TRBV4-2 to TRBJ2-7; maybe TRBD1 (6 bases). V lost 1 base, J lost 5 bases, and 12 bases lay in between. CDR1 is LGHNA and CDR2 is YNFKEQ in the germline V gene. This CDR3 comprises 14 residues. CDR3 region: CASSQAPGVHEQYF. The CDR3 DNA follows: TGTGCCAGCAGCCAAGCGCCAGGGGTGCACGAGCAGTACTTC.

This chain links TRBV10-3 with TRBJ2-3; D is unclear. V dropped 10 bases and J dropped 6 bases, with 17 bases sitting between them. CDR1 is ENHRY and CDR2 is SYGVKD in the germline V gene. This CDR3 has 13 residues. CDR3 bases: TGTGCCACTGCTGGCGGAATAGCTGATACGCAGTATTTT. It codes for CATAGGIADTQYF.

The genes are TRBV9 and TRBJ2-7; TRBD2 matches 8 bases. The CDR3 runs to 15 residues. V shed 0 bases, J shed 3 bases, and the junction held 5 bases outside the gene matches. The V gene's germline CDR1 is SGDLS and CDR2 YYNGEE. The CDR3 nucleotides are TGTGCCAGCAGCGTAGGAAGCGGGGGCCACTACGAGCAGTACTTC. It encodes CASSVGSGGHYEQYF.

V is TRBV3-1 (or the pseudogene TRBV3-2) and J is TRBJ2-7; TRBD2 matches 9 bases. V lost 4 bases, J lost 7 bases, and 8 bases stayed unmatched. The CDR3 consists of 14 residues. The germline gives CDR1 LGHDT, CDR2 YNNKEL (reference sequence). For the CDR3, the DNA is TGTGCCAGCAGCCCCCTAGCGGGAAAGGGGGAGCAGTACTTC. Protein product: CASSPLAGKGEQYF.

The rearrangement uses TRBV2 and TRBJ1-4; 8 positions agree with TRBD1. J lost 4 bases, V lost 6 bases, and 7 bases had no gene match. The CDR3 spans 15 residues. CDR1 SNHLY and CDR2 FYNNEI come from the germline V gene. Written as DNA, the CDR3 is TGTGCCAGCAGACCCAGGGGGCTCTATAATGAAAAACTGTTTTTT. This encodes CASRPRGLYNEKLFF. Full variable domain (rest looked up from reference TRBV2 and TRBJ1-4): EPEVTQTPSHQVTQMGQEVILRCVPISNHLYFYWYRQILGQKVEFLVSFYNNEISEKSEIFDDQFSVERPDGSNFTLKIRSTKLEDSAMYFCASRPRGLYNEKLFFGSGTQLSVL.

Written as DNA, the CDR3 is TGTGCCAGTAGTATCGCGGCACAGGGGAATCAGCCCCAGCATTTT. It codes for CASSIAAQGNQPQHF. The chain employs TRBV19 and TRBJ1-5; 7 nucleotides match TRBD1. V lost 3 bases to trimming and J lost 4 bases; unmatched junction nucleotides: 6. This CDR3 contains 15 residues. CDR1 is LNHDA and CDR2 is SQIVND in the germline V gene (reference sequence).